The 2 T cell receptor beta chains reported below all come from one sample, sequenced in a study of blood T cell repertoires in COVID-19. Produced via immunoSEQ multiplex PCR; TCRdb's table is partial and in-frame only. The profile covers about 290,000 clones, with about 82% appearing a single time and around 4.1% taken by the ten largest. Sequenced: peripheral blood. The receptors come from a woman aged 50 to 60 with active or convalescent COVID-19.

This clone occurred many times. The CDR3 protein is CASSLLGNEQFF. CDR3 DNA sequence: TGCGCCAGCAGCTTGCTAGGCAATGAGCAGTTCTTC. V usage is TRBV5-1 and J usage is TRBJ2-1; D remains unclear. V dropped 1 base and J dropped 6 bases, with 5 bases sitting between them. The CDR3 totals 12 residues. Germline CDR1 reads SGHRS; CDR2 reads YFSETQ.

The chain recombines TRBV2 with TRBJ2-2, with 7 bases fitting TRBD1. Germline lookup yields CDR1 SNHLY and CDR2 FYNNEI. With V trimmed by 8 bases and J by 4 bases, 7 bases remained unmatched. The CDR3 sequence is 14 residues long. As DNA, the CDR3 is TGTGCCAGCTACGGGACAGCCCTCACCGGGGAGCTGTTTTTT. Translating gives CASYGTALTGELFF.